What follows is one T cell receptor (beta chain) and its context. Only a few counts were recorded for this clone. Its cognate antigen has yet to be identified. No much larger clone is present one base from it, and per-base qualities are unavailable. This sample was taken from a study of cytomegalovirus exposure and HLA in healthy donors (dated by TCRdb to 2015 to 2018). In the study overall: An earlier analysis of under 600 of the donors reported approximately 300 Gb of sequence data and 117 million unique TCR beta sequences from approximately 180 million T cells. An early release covering just under 650 HLA-typed donors comprised roughly 300 gigabases of sequencing data and tens of millions of unique TCR sequences. Of the 300 to 500 genotyped donors, 81% were placed in the genetic ancestry cluster associated with self-reported Caucasian donors. The aim of the study was to test whether cataloging public T cell receptors could identify signatures of past pathogen exposure. The T cell repertoires of roughly 660 subjects were profiled by immunosequencing and related to cytomegalovirus serostatus. Along with the roughly 700-subject first cohort, a separate validation cohort of about 110 different subjects was used. The study combined high-throughput TCR immunosequencing, statistical association of individual TCRs with disease status, and machine learning to predict cytomegalovirus infection status. To study patterns of TCR occurrence, a later analysis re-analyzed previously published TCR beta repertoires from 666 donors and added high-resolution HLA genotyping. The later analysis used no new phenotypic data to find candidate immune exposures, relying instead on TCR beta sequences and their occurrence across donors. An earlier analysis of 587 of the donors used high-throughput TCR beta sequencing to judge whether each TCR beta V gene segment behaved as functional or pseudogenic. Donor age, sex, ethnicity and CMV serostatus were compiled alongside the repertoire data. In a later genetic analysis, genome-wide SNP genotypes for about 60% of the 666 donors were used, and that subset was treated as a discovery cohort. Every discovery cohort repertoire had been produced on one sequencing platform. Both class I and class II loci were covered by HLA typing, at four-digit resolution. Typing coverage differed by locus: A, B, C, DRB1 and DQB1 were typed in about 629-630 donors, DQA1 in 500 to 550, DPA1 in 606, and DPB1 in roughly 450. Roughly 5 DR-DQ haplotypes were treated as single units for association and clustering because of strong linkage in the cohort. Across 398 genotyped donors of the cohort, an average of approximately 220,000 unique TCR beta nucleotide sequences per donor were sequenced, and approximately 17% of those sequences were non-productive. General conclusions and limits of the study: The authors suggested that the approach could potentially be generalized to other disease states and immunological phenotypes. While some public TCRs were present in many individuals, most TCR sequences turned up only very rarely across donors. At a false discovery rate of 0.05, a later analysis linked around 15,000 TCR beta sequences to specific HLA alleles. Broadly in line with IMGT annotations, most TCR beta V segments showed up in productive rearrangements about 87% or about 30% of the time in an earlier analysis of roughly 590 of the donors. Correlated functional status among segregating V segments might be attributable to linkage disequilibrium, but an unknown experimental factor could not be ruled out. A later analysis found that TCR association rates varied across HLA loci, with DRB1 alleles showing the most associated TCRs and HLA-C alleles the fewest. Roughly 17 rarely observed V segments, including chromosome 9 orphons, were excluded from the earlier analysis of about 500 of the donors because counts were too low. This cohort had only TCR beta chains sequenced, and the lack of alpha or paired-chain data limited which features could be detected. The classifier was reported to diagnose cytomegalovirus status with high specificity and sensitivity in both the original cohort and the validation cohort. A further reported finding was that TCR beta sequences accurately predicted the HLA-A and HLA-B alleles for most subjects in the first cohort. CMV serostatus was the only immune exposure information available for the cohort. When HLA alleles, especially DR and DQ, strongly co-occurred, attributing TCR associations to individual alleles was difficult. An association between a missense DCLRE1C variant and V-gene and J-gene trimming of TCR beta chains was found in a later genetic analysis and replicated in an independent cohort. Several of the top co-occurrence clusters appeared to be linked to parvovirus B19, influenza, CMV and Epstein-Barr virus, according to a later analysis. A cluster of highly shared sequence variants was judged likely to be a technical artifact of the sequencing pipeline. Because the 87-base-pair reads could not distinguish some IMGT-functional V segments, including TRBV6-2 and TRBV6-3, those segments were excluded. The study listed approximately 150 TCR beta chains as associated with cytomegalovirus. Because some donors lacked HLA typing at each locus, the association tests relied only on the typed subset. Most CMV-associated TCR beta chains appeared to be HLA-restricted in a later analysis, and the HLA associations seemed to be driven largely by CMV exposure. Presence/absence analyses assumed roughly uniform sequencing depth across donors, an assumption that may not hold. A later analysis found that HLA-associated TCR beta chains were more clonally expanded and had lower generation probabilities than equally common non-associated chains. In vitro tests confirmed that three of the cytomegalovirus-associated TCR beta chains recognize cytomegalovirus antigens. Compared with the approximately 720-donor mean, donors in an Asian-associated ancestry cluster had fewer N-insertions in productive TCRs, according to a later genetic analysis.

The CDR3 numbers 14 residues from cysteine through phenylalanine. Here the CDR3 DNA is all that survives: 42 bases in frame from base 1. From V the trimming removes 10 bases and from J it removes 3 bases, while the gene matches leave 7 bases of the junction unaccounted for. For CDR1 and CDR2, the germline V gene (reference sequence) lists WNHNN and SYGVQD. In total, roughly 710 healthy bone marrow donors made up the cohort. At the time of sampling, every cohort member was nominally healthy, though immune exposures that went unrecorded were likely present. The donor was CMV seropositive and belonged to the group of a few hundred seropositive cohort members. Every donor gave a peripheral blood sample, and the peripheral blood mononuclear cells from that sample were used for TCR beta sequencing. The Qiagen DNeasy Blood Extraction Kit was used to extract genomic DNA from the blood cell samples. The library was made by the immunoSEQ multiplex PCR assay. For the multiplex PCR, a mixture combining 60 forward primers for TCR Vbeta segments and 13 reverse primers for TCR Jbeta segments was used. A multiplex PCR assay on genomic DNA amplified the CDR3 region of rearranged TCR beta genes. The Illumina HiSeq System was used to sequence the amplified TCR beta libraries as 87-base-pair reads. In the original analysis: A later analysis counted tens of millions of unique TCR beta chains across the 650 to 800 repertoires, and about 10 million of these chains were shared by at least two donors. Raw reads were error-corrected and collapsed into unique sequences with a nearest-neighbor algorithm that merged closely related sequences to remove PCR and sequencing errors. Alignment of CDR3 sequences to IMGT reference sequences was used to assign V, D and J gene segments. For a sequence to be retained, at least a six-nucleotide match to both a V gene segment and a J gene segment was required. Rearrangements were classified as productive when the CDR3 lacked stop codons and remained in frame with V and J, and all other rearrangements were classified as non-productive. CDR3 was defined according to IMGT convention as the region running from the second conserved V-encoded cysteine to the conserved J-encoded phenylalanine. The earlier analysis of some 540 of the donors excluded any sequence lacking an unambiguous match to a single V gene segment. An earlier analysis of several hundred of the donors classified V segments as functional when productive rearrangements were above 56.7% and as segregating when the standard deviation between donors was above 5%. A statistical classification framework was developed to diagnose cytomegalovirus status using the catalog of TCR beta chain sequences. A later analysis assigned V and J genes by comparing TCR nucleotide sequences with IMGT/GENE-DB human TR gene sequences. Using the TCRdist pipeline, a later analysis assigned CDR3 sequences along with most-parsimonious VDJ recombination scenarios. In a later analysis, each TCR beta chain was defined by its CDR3 amino acid sequence together with its V-gene family, and reads lacking a unique V-gene family were excluded. In a later analysis, around 600 highly shared, low-generation-probability nucleotide sequences were removed to address suspected cross-contamination and a sequencing artifact. In a later analysis, a clonal expansion index for each public chain was calculated from normalized within-repertoire ranks of inferred template counts. Generation probabilities in a later analysis came from a VDJ recombination model fitted to out-of-frame rearrangements, and those results were checked against IGoR. Hypergeometric tests were used in a later analysis to score TCR-TCR, TCR-HLA and TCR-CMV co-occurrence, with a repertoire-size bias correction applied to the TCR pairs. False discovery rates were estimated in a later analysis by permuting HLA or CMV assignments 20 times. A later analysis grouped co-occurring TCRs with DBSCAN, adding TCRdist sequence similarity when clustering within HLA-allele-positive subsets. Co-occurrence clustering excluded repertoires with fewer than 30,000 or more than 120,000 public chains, plus five with anomalous nucleotide sharing. TCRdb limited this immuneACCESS table to in-frame rearrangements with V and J called. A share of clones is missing; checked studies link under half to unresolved V genes, and the rest is unexplained. Clone size and the V and J calls come from that table; the DNA yielded D and trimming. The sample table holds approximately 220,000 clones, of which 82% were seen once. 6% of the sample comes from the top ten.

The sample comprised PBMCs. This sequence was found in a middle-aged man in good health and CMV-seropositive. The rearranged segments are TRBV10-1 and TRBJ2-2; 8 junctional bases match TRBD2. CDR3 reads: CATSAGADTGELFF. The nucleotide sequence is given as TGCGCCACCTCAGCGGGAGCGGACACCGGGGAGCTGTTTTTT.